This TCR beta chain stems from a study of T cells in Graves' hyperthyroidism and ophthalmopathy. Amplified regions were TCR beta CDR3 sequences from RNA transcripts. During a first-round RT-PCR of the TCR CDR3, the HTBI primer set was used. TCRdb independently ran MiXCR on the multiplex PCR reads; one entry per CDR3 protein. The table shows roughly 700,000 distinct CDR3 sequences, with approximately 36% occurring only once. A patient was excluded if there was uncontrolled infection, other autoimmune disease, pregnancy or lactation. Overall study results and limits: Expanded thyroid clonotypes (above 0.001) were mostly also found in blood.

The CDR3 spans 10 residues. The ends were cut back, 6 bases at V and 11 bases at J, with 8 bases in the middle. In germline, CDR1 is SNHLY, CDR2 FYNNEI. As concerns this clonotype: Antigen unknown.

Sequencing was carried out using blood. The chain employs TRBV2 and TRBJ1-5; no clear D gene. The TCR was taken from a woman between 40 and 55 years old with Graves' hyperthyroidism. The CDR3 nucleotides are TGTGCCAGCAGGAGCGAGACCCAGCATTTT. This codes for CASRSETQHF.